One sample yielded the 22 T cell receptor beta chains listed below, sequenced in a study of T-cell reconstitution after alpha-beta-depleted transplantation in children. TCRbeta library construction was performed incorporating unique molecular identifiers. TCRdb reanalysed the PCR reads using MiXCR and keeps one entry per CDR3 protein. In the table there are some 830,000 distinct CDR3 sequences, 15% to 20% of which are singletons. This material consisted of PBMCs, mostly from graft donor cells, taken 360 days after TCRalphabeta/CD19-depleted stem cell transplant. These receptors all come from a male patient aged 10-17 years who had a stem cell transplant for acute lymphoblastic leukemia, so the T cells may come from the graft donor.

The chain recombines TRBV12-3 or TRBV12-4 with TRBJ2-4; TRBD2 matches at 11 bases. V shed 8 bases, J shed 3 bases, and the junction held 9 bases outside the gene matches. The CDR3 is 16 amino acids. In DNA form, the CDR3 reads TGTGCCAGCCAGTTCACTAGCGGGGGAATCAAAAACATTCAGTACTTC. Its protein is CASQFTSGGIKNIQYF.

This clonotype came up a few times. The rearrangement links TRBV12-3 or TRBV12-4 to TRBJ2-1; D assignment may be TRBD1 or TRBD2 (5 bases each). The CDR3 is 16 residues long. V shed 7 bases and J shed 0 bases, with 16 bases lying between them. The CDR3 nucleotides read TGTGCCAGCAAGTCCACGAGGGGAAGCTCCTACAATGAGCAGTTCTTC. This sequence encodes CASKSTRGSSYNEQFF.

This clonotype was counted at least ten times. At one boundary the junction diverges from the germline segment, which might be a read error. The CDR3 DNA reads TGCGCCAGCAGCCTAGCGGAAGAGACCCAGTACTTC. Residues: CASSLAEETQYF. V and J are TRBV7-6 and TRBJ2-5, with 7 positions matching TRBD2. CDR1 SGHVS and CDR2 FNYEAQ come from the germline V gene. There are 12 residues in the CDR3.

The chain uses TRBV9 and TRBJ1-3; D not resolved. This CDR3 region has 14 residues. Germline values: CDR1 SGDLS, CDR2 YYNGEE. Trimming stripped 3 bases from V and 0 bases from J, with 7 bases between. CDR3 DNA: TGTGCCAGCAGCGCCCTGCTCTCTGGAAACACCATATATTTT. Its translation: CASSALLSGNTIYF.

This rearrangement joins TRBV12-3 or TRBV12-4 to TRBJ1-3, with TRBD1 identical over 10 bases. This CDR3 is built from 16 residues. Unmatched junction bases numbered 9, after V lost 10 bases and J lost 0 bases. The CDR3 spells CATLHWTGGSGNTIYF. CDR3 DNA sequence: TGTGCCACCCTCCACTGGACAGGGGGCTCTGGAAACACCATATATTTT.

This clonotype appeared a few times. This chain joins TRBV6-1 and TRBJ1-4, with a possible D match to TRBD1 (5 bases). This CDR3 contains 14 residues. Germline CDR1 reads MNHNS; CDR2 reads SASEGT. The V gene lost 6 bases and the J gene lost 7 bases, with 15 bases spanning the gap. The CDR3 nucleotides are TGTGCCAGCAGGGCAGGGTTCCTGGGTGAAAAACTGTTTTTT. Translation: CASRAGFLGEKLFF.

This clonotype was seen at least ten times. The chain combines TRBV29-1 with TRBJ2-7, with 8 nucleotides matching TRBD1. The length of the CDR3 is 11 residues. The germline V gene has CDR1 SQVTM and CDR2 ANQGSEA. The V gene end was trimmed by 7 bases and the J gene end by 3 bases; junction bases not matched to a gene: 2. CDR3 in DNA: TGCAGCGCACAGGGGGTCTACGAGCAGTACTTC. Translating it yields CSAQGVYEQYF.

This clonotype was counted a few times. The junction shows a germline mismatch at one end, possibly a read error. The chain has TRBV10-3 and TRBJ2-7; 8 positions agree with TRBD1. The germline V gene has CDR1 ENHRY and CDR2 SYGVKD. This CDR3 region has 12 residues. The CDR3 reads CAISLGQGPSHF. Written as DNA, the CDR3 is TGTGCCATCAGCCTCGGACAGGGTCCCAGCCACTTC.

This clonotype has at least ten counts. V gene TRBV7-2 combines with J gene TRBJ2-5, with D perhaps matching TRBD2 (6 bases). CDR3 length: 15 residues. With 5 bases removed from V and 1 base from J, the gap between germline ends came to 14 bases. Germline lookup yields CDR1 SGHTA and CDR2 FQGNSA. DNA of the CDR3: TGTGCCAGCAGCACACACCCTAGCGCCCAAGAGACCCAGTACTTC. Translated: CASSTHPSAQETQYF.

This clonotype was counted a few times. CDR3 sequence: CASSLVTRENIQYF. The CDR3 coding sequence is TGCGCCAGCAGCTTGGTCACCAGGGAAAACATTCAGTACTTC. The rearrangement uses TRBV5-1 and TRBJ2-4, with D possibly being TRBD1 (5 bases). The CDR3 has 14 residues. The V end was cut by 0 bases, the J end by 5 bases, with 9 bases between. In germline, CDR1 is SGHRS, CDR2 YFSETQ.

The chain has TRBV4-1 and TRBJ2-2; 7 bases map to TRBD2. CDR1 is MGHRA, CDR2 YSYEKL, per germline. V lost 1 base, J lost 4 bases, and 12 bases stayed unmatched. The CDR3 has 18 residues. The CDR3 sequence is CASSQGGLVPKSTGELFF. The CDR3 DNA follows: TGCGCCAGCAGCCAAGGAGGACTAGTGCCCAAGAGCACCGGGGAGCTGTTTTTT.

The rearrangement uses TRBV29-1 and TRBJ1-1; D is ambiguous. Germline V gives CDR1 SQVTM, CDR2 ANQGSEA. The CDR3 runs 11 residues. V was shortened by 3 bases and J by 13 bases, with 15 bases between the two germline ends. The CDR3 DNA is TGCAGCGTTGACGGTCTATGGGCTCATTTCTTT. This encodes CSVDGLWAHFF.

This clonotype was found a few times. The chain carries TRBV20-1 and TRBJ2-1; no clear D gene. The CDR3 is 20 amino acids. Looked up from germline, CDR1 is DFQATT and CDR2 is SNEGSKA (reference sequence). Trimming removed 3 bases at V and 6 bases at J, with 33 bases between. The CDR3 protein is CSASRPPTFSGFQIFNEQFF. The CDR3 bases are TGCAGTGCTAGTCGGCCCCCAACTTTCTCCGGGTTCCAAATCTTCAATGAGCAGTTCTTC.

This chain's CDR3 is CSVEDRTDTQYF. The CDR3 DNA reads TGCAGCGTTGAAGATAGGACAGATACGCAGTATTTT. This chain connects TRBV29-1 to TRBJ2-3; D uncertain. Trimming took off 0 bases at V and 3 bases at J, with 4 bases between the two ends. Germline V CDR1 and CDR2: SQVTM, ANQGSEA. The CDR3 runs to 12 residues.

This clonotype was detected a few times. The rearrangement joins TRBV7-9 to TRBJ1-1, with unresolved D. The CDR3 runs 13 residues. The ends were cut back, 5 bases at V and 5 bases at J, with 12 bases in the middle. Germline V lookup: CDR1 SEHNR, CDR2 FQNEAQ (reference sequence). The CDR3 DNA reads TGTGCCAGCAGCCCCACCACGCCTACTGAAGCTTTCTTT. Amino acid sequence: CASSPTTPTEAFF.

The chain has TRBV28 and TRBJ2-5; D might be TRBD1 (5 bases). Germline V gene lookup returns CDR1 MDHEN and CDR2 SYDVKM. The CDR3 spans 14 residues. V gave up 1 base and J gave up 2 bases, with 8 bases separating them. The CDR3 loop reads CASSLSRTQETQYF. The DNA for the CDR3 is TGTGCCAGCAGTTTATCGAGGACACAAGAGACCCAGTACTTC.

In this sample, this clonotype turned up a few times. The rearrangement uses TRBV11-2 and TRBJ2-7, with 7 bases aligning to TRBD1. The CDR3 loop spans 15 amino acids. CDR1 is SGHAT, CDR2 FQNNGV, per germline. Trimming at V came to 4 bases and at J to 5 bases, leaving 11 bases not matched to a gene. CDR3 sequence reads: CASSSLTGRIHEQYF. As DNA, the CDR3 is TGTGCCAGCAGCTCCCTGACAGGGCGCATCCACGAGCAGTACTTC.

This clonotype was found a few times. The chain is built from TRBV29-1 and TRBJ2-3; 9 bases are a match to TRBD2. Germline CDR1 is SQVTM and CDR2 is ANQGSEA. The ends lost 8 bases at V and 3 bases at J; junction bases unmatched: 15. CDR3 size: 16 residues. The CDR3: CSTSKEAGGPTDTQYF. The CDR3 DNA sequence: TGCAGCACATCTAAAGAGGCGGGAGGGCCAACAGATACGCAGTATTTT.

At least ten counts were recorded for this clonotype. The CDR3 nucleotides read TGCAGCGTTGAGGGGGCGGCCTACGAGCAGTACTTC. Residues: CSVEGAAYEQYF. This chain connects TRBV29-1 to TRBJ2-7; the D gene is possibly TRBD1 (6 bases). The germline V gene encodes CDR1 SQVTM and CDR2 ANQGSEA. This CDR3 has 12 residues. Trimming left V 3 bases short and J 2 bases short, with 8 bases between.

This clonotype was detected ten times or more. V is TRBV3-1 and J is TRBJ2-3; D remains unclear. Germline values: CDR1 LGHDT, CDR2 YNNKEL (reference sequence). V shed 0 bases and J shed 3 bases, with 7 bases lying between them. The CDR3 has 14 amino acids. The CDR3 loop reads CASSQDTETDTQYF. In nucleotides, the CDR3 is TGTGCCAGCAGCCAAGATACAGAAACAGATACGCAGTATTTT.

In DNA form, the CDR3 reads TGTGCCAGCAGCTCCGGACATTCCGTAGCCAAAAACATTCAGTACTTC. Its protein is CASSSGHSVAKNIQYF. The V gene is TRBV27, the J gene TRBJ2-4, with TRBD1 as a possible D gene (5 bases). V lost 6 bases, J lost 0 bases, and 15 bases lay in between. The length of the CDR3 is 16 residues. Germline values: CDR1 MNHEY, CDR2 SMNVEV (reference sequence).

The chain carries TRBV12-3 or TRBV12-4 and TRBJ1-2; D remains unclear. This CDR3 is built from 14 residues. With 3 bases removed from V and 6 bases from J, the gap between germline ends came to 14 bases. The CDR3 region is CASSFRTGRDGYTF. The CDR3 bases are TGTGCCAGCAGTTTTCGAACGGGAAGGGATGGCTACACCTTC.